Shown below are 14 T cell receptor beta chains from a single sample sequenced in a study of blood T cell repertoires in COVID-19. Profiled with immunoSEQ multiplex PCR; TCRdb holds only in-frame clones, not every one. The sample lists some 280,000 clones; around 86% were seen once. The sample comprised peripheral blood. All receptors come from a woman in her thirties with active or convalescent COVID-19.

The J gene is TRBJ1-6, the V gene TRBV3-1 (or the pseudogene TRBV3-2), with TRBD1 identical over 7 bases. Germline values: CDR1 LGHDT, CDR2 YNNKEL (reference sequence). J was trimmed by 7 bases and V by 6 bases; bases with no gene match: 6. The CDR3 is 14 residues long. The DNA of the CDR3 is TGTGCCAGCAGTCTCCCGGGACAGAATTCACCCCTCCACTTT. This codes for CASSLPGQNSPLHF.

The chain joins TRBV20-1 to TRBJ2-1, with 9 bases aligning to TRBD1. The V segment lost 3 bases and the J segment 7 bases; nucleotides outside the gene matches: 7. The CDR3 spans 14 residues. Germline V CDR1 and CDR2: DFQATT, SNEGSKA (reference sequence). CDR3 amino acids: CSASGDRVLNEQFF. In nucleotides, the CDR3 is TGCAGTGCTAGTGGGGACAGGGTCCTAAATGAGCAGTTCTTC.

V gene TRBV5-5 combines with J gene TRBJ1-1, with D unclear. V lost 0 bases to trimming and J lost 4 bases, with 10 bases between them. The CDR3 sequence is 14 residues long. Germline-derived CDR1 and CDR2 are SGHKS and YYEKEE (reference sequence). CDR3: CASSLDGRGTEAFF. In nucleotides, the CDR3 is TGTGCCAGCAGCTTGGATGGGCGGGGCACTGAAGCTTTCTTT.

In this sample, this clone turned up once. This CDR3 is CASSYFGAGNTIYF. The DNA of the CDR3 is TGTGCCAGCAGTTACTTCGGGGCTGGAAACACCATATATTTT. The J gene is TRBJ1-3, the V gene TRBV6-2 or TRBV6-3; D call uncertain. Trimming removed 1 base from V and 2 bases from J, with 6 bases in between. The germline gives CDR1 MNHEY, CDR2 SVGEGT. This CDR3 spans 14 amino acids.

The chain joins TRBV7-2 to TRBJ1-5; a weak D match, TRBD1 (6 bases). CDR3 length: 15 residues. The germline V and J ends were trimmed by 5 bases and 0 bases, with 11 bases remaining between them. CDR1 is SGHTA, CDR2 FQGNSA, per germline. This chain's CDR3 is CASSPQGNSNQPQHF. The CDR3 bases are TGTGCCAGCAGCCCTCAGGGGAATAGCAATCAGCCCCAGCATTTT.

The chain joins TRBV11-3 to TRBJ1-6; 8 bases agree with TRBD1. The CDR3 covers 14 residues. The V segment lost 7 bases and the J segment 14 bases; nucleotides outside the gene matches: 13. Germline V CDR1 and CDR2: SGHNT, YENEEA. In DNA, the CDR3 is TGTGCCAGCATCGGGGACAGGCTCGAAGTGGCCCTCCACTTT. It codes for CASIGDRLEVALHF.

Remarks on this clone: The same CDR3 arises from other DNA sequences in this sample as well. The chain is built from TRBV28 and TRBJ1-6; TRBD1 might be the D (6 bases). V shed 5 bases and J shed 0 bases, with 8 bases lying between them. CDR1 is MDHEN and CDR2 is SYDVKM in the germline V gene. This CDR3 region has 15 residues. The CDR3 coding sequence is TGTGCCAGCAGTACAGGGAGCTCCTATAATTCACCCCTCCACTTT. This codes for CASSTGSSYNSPLHF.

This chain uses TRBV4-3 with TRBJ2-5, with a possible D match to TRBD2 (6 bases). From germline, CDR1 is LGHNA and CDR2 YSLEER. The CDR3 sequence is 15 residues long. Deletions cut 0 bases from V and 2 bases from J, with 10 bases between. The CDR3 sequence: CASSQEGTSQETQYF. The CDR3 region has the DNA TGCGCCAGCAGCCAAGAAGGGACTTCTCAAGAGACCCAGTACTTC.

The count of this clone is one. As DNA, the CDR3 is TGTGCCAGCGGCCTGGCAGGGGGTTCACCCCTCCACTTT. Protein product: CASGLAGGSPLHF. V gene TRBV5-5 combines with J gene TRBJ1-6; 7 nucleotides agree with TRBD1. The CDR3 has 13 amino acids. The ends lost 7 bases at V and 9 bases at J; junction bases unmatched: 7. Germline lookup yields CDR1 SGHKS and CDR2 YYEKEE (reference sequence). The full variable domain, rest sourced from reference TRBV5-5 and TRBJ1-6, is DAGVTQSPTHLIKTRGQQVTLRCSPISGHKSVSWYQQVLGQGPQFIFQYYEKEERGRGNFPDRFSARQFPNYSSELNVNALLLGDSALYLCASGLAGGSPLHFGNGTRLTVT.

This chain uses TRBV7-3 with TRBJ1-1, with D unclear. The CDR3 length is 13 residues. Germline values: CDR1 SGHTA, CDR2 FQGTGA. Trimming cost V 8 bases and J 5 bases, with 15 bases left between them. DNA of the CDR3: TGTGCCAGCGGGGAGGGCTTGGGTACTGAAGCTTTCTTT. This sequence encodes CASGEGLGTEAFF. Full variable domain (missing parts from reference TRBV7-3 and TRBJ1-1): GAGVSQTPSNKVTEKGKYVELRCDPISGHTALYWYRQSLGQGPEFLIYFQGTGAADDSGLPNDRFFAVRPEGSVSTLKIQRTERGDSAVYLCASGEGLGTEAFFGQGTRLTVV.

The chain is built from TRBV9 and TRBJ2-7; 11 nucleotides align to TRBD2. V shed 2 bases and J 2 bases; nucleotides not matched to a gene: 3. The CDR3 has 15 amino acids. Germline V lookup: CDR1 SGDLS, CDR2 YYNGEE. In DNA, the CDR3 is TGTGCCAGCAGCGTTTCTAGCGGGGGGACCTACGAGCAGTACTTC. Protein: CASSVSSGGTYEQYF. The whole variable domain, filled in from reference TRBV9 and TRBJ2-7, reads DSGVTQTPKHLITATGQRVTLRCSPRSGDLSVYWYQQSLDQGLQFLIQYYNGEERAKGNILERFSAQQFPDLHSELNLSSLELGDSALYFCASSVSSGGTYEQYFGPGTRLTVT.

This CDR3 reads CASSLRWSGGLNTGELFF. The CDR3 region has the DNA TGTGCCAGCAGCCTGAGGTGGAGCGGGGGATTGAACACCGGGGAGCTGTTTTTT. The chain recombines TRBV11-3 with TRBJ2-2, with 8 bases lining up with TRBD2. Germline values: CDR1 SGHNT, CDR2 YENEEA. This CDR3 has 18 amino acids. Unmatched junction bases numbered 12, after V lost 5 bases and J lost 1 base. Variable domain in full (rest from reference TRBV11-3 and TRBJ2-2): EAGVVQSPRYKIIEKKQPVAFWCNPISGHNTLYWYLQNLGQGPELLIRYENEEAVDDSQLPKDRFSAERLKGVDSTLKIQPAELGDSAVYLCASSLRWSGGLNTGELFFGEGSRLTVL.

This chain connects TRBV10-2 to TRBJ2-1; 11 bases are shared with TRBD2. With V trimmed by 4 bases and J by 7 bases, 9 bases remained unmatched. This CDR3 spans 16 amino acids. Germline assignment: CDR1 WSHSY and CDR2 SAAADI. The CDR3 reads CASSGASGGPGNEQFF. In DNA, the CDR3 is TGCGCCAGCAGTGGGGCTAGCGGGGGGCCCGGGAATGAGCAGTTCTTC.

This chain uses TRBV6-5 with TRBJ1-2; tentatively, D is TRBD1 (6 bases). The germline V and J ends were trimmed by 6 bases and 4 bases, with 15 bases remaining between them. This CDR3 has 14 residues. From germline, CDR1 is MNHEY and CDR2 SVGAGI. The CDR3 region has the DNA TGTGCCAGCAGGGGGGAACAGGGATTCTATGGCTACACCTTC. Protein: CASRGEQGFYGYTF.